What follows are 8 T cell receptor beta chains derived from one specimen sequenced in a study of blood T cell repertoires in COVID-19 (TCRdb year 2020). The library was made by the immunoSEQ multiplex PCR assay. TCRdb retrieved this table from immuneACCESS and kept in-frame rearrangements only. Not all clones are present; in checked studies, unresolved V genes account for under half, and no reason is known for the remainder. The sample table holds around 250,000 clones, of which about four fifths were seen once. The ten largest account for about 2% of the sample. Sequencing used peripheral blood. These receptors all come from a man aged 25 to 40 who had recovered from COVID-19.

The V call is TRBV19, the J call TRBJ1-2; D is uncertain. The V gene lost 3 bases and the J gene lost 3 bases, with 8 bases spanning the gap. Germline CDR1 and CDR2: LNHDA and SQIVND (reference sequence). CDR3 length: 13 residues. As DNA, the CDR3 is TGTGCCAGTAGTATTTTGTCTTACTATGGCTACACCTTC. Its protein is CASSILSYYGYTF.

The J gene is TRBJ1-5, the V gene TRBV6-5; unclear D gene. The germline gives CDR1 MNHEY, CDR2 SVGAGI. V lost 5 bases, J lost 6 bases, and 17 bases lay in between. The CDR3 spans 15 residues. The CDR3 spells CASSPEGGYTQPQHF. CDR3 DNA sequence: TGTGCCAGCAGTCCAGAAGGAGGGTATACTCAGCCCCAGCATTTT.

CDR3 region: CASSTSGGTETQYF. The CDR3 region has the DNA TGTGCCAGCAGCACCTCCGGGGGGACAGAGACCCAGTACTTC. The chain employs TRBV9 and TRBJ2-5; 7 bases match TRBD2. Trimming removed 4 bases from V and 4 bases from J; junction bases left unmatched: 7. Per the germline V gene, CDR1 is SGDLS and CDR2 is YYNGEE. The CDR3 loop spans 14 amino acids.

The CDR3, as DNA: TGCGCCAGCAGCCGAGCGGGCACCAGCACAGATACGCAGTATTTT. This gives the protein CASSRAGTSTDTQYF. This chain uses TRBV4-1 with TRBJ2-3; the D gene is possibly TRBD2 (6 bases). Germline lookup yields CDR1 MGHRA and CDR2 YSYEKL. Trimming took 4 bases from V and 0 from J, leaving 11 bases between them. CDR3 length equals 15 residues.

The rearrangement uses TRBV5-6 and TRBJ2-5; no clear D. With 0 bases removed from V and 3 bases from J, the gap between germline ends came to 6 bases. Germline V CDR1 and CDR2: SGHDT, YYEEEE. This CDR3 is 13 amino acids long. CDR3 sequence (DNA): TGTGCCAGCAGCTTGGGGCAGGAAGAGACCCAGTACTTC. Translated, it gives CASSLGQEETQYF.

The V gene is TRBV29-1, the J gene TRBJ1-1, with 7 bases aligning to TRBD1. Looked up from germline, CDR1 is SQVTM and CDR2 is ANQGSEA. The V gene end was trimmed by 6 bases and the J gene end by 4 bases; junction bases not matched to a gene: 8. This CDR3 contains 13 residues. This CDR3 reads CSVAGTEGTEAFF. The CDR3 bases are TGCAGCGTCGCAGGGACAGAGGGCACTGAAGCTTTCTTT.

The rearrangement uses TRBV18 and TRBJ2-1, with 8 bases lining up with TRBD2. This CDR3 is 16 amino acids long. After removal of 4 bases from V and 7 bases from J, the junction contained 12 bases not matched to a gene. From germline, CDR1 is KGHSH and CDR2 LQKENI. Written as DNA, the CDR3 is TGTGCCAGCTCACACAATGGACGGGGGGGCAGAAATGAGCAGTTCTTC. Its translation: CASSHNGRGGRNEQFF.

The chain employs TRBV7-9 and TRBJ2-1; TRBD2 is a possible D gene (6 bases). The CDR3 totals 16 residues. V lost 8 bases and J lost 5, with 22 bases in between. Germline V lookup: CDR1 SEHNR, CDR2 FQNEAQ (reference sequence). In nucleotides, the CDR3 is TGTGCCAGCGAAACCGGCGGGGTCCAGGTCCACAATGAGCAGTTCTTC. This encodes CASETGGVQVHNEQFF.